These 27 T cell receptor beta chains originate from one sample sequenced in a study of blood T cell repertoires in COVID-19. TCRdb keeps only in-frame clones here, not all; method: immunoSEQ multiplex PCR. The sample shows about 480,000 clones, about 85% of them seen only once. The specimen was PBMCs or T cells enriched from blood (not recorded which). All receptors derive from a woman in her late teens or twenties with acute COVID-19.

The chain uses TRBV7-2 and TRBJ2-7; TRBD1 is a possible D gene (5 bases). Germline-derived CDR1 and CDR2 are SGHTA and FQGNSA. V was trimmed by 5 bases and J by 3 bases, leaving 14 bases between them. This CDR3 spans 14 amino acids. The CDR3 is CASSLSRDHYEQYF. The DNA for the CDR3 is TGTGCCAGCAGCCTAAGCAGGGATCACTACGAGCAGTACTTC.

The rearrangement joins TRBV27 to TRBJ2-2; perhaps TRBD2 as D (5 bases). This CDR3 is 15 amino acids long. The V gene lost 3 bases and the J gene lost 4 bases, with 12 bases spanning the gap. Germline CDR1 reads MNHEY; CDR2 reads SMNVEV (reference sequence). The chain's CDR3 is CASSFFPAGTGELFF. CDR3 coding DNA: TGTGCCAGCAGTTTCTTCCCGGCGGGCACCGGGGAGCTGTTTTTT.

The chain employs TRBV3-1 (or the pseudogene TRBV3-2) and TRBJ1-5; TRBD1 matches at 7 bases. Looked up from germline, CDR1 is LGHDT and CDR2 is YNNKEL (reference sequence). There are 15 residues in the CDR3. Trimming at V came to 6 bases and at J to 3 bases, leaving 8 bases not matched to a gene. The CDR3 nucleotides are TGTGCCAGCAGTAACGGGGGACAGTACAATCAGCCCCAGCATTTT. It encodes CASSNGGQYNQPQHF.

This sequence joins TRBV14 and TRBJ2-1; 7 bases map to TRBD1. Trimming removed 0 bases from V and 3 bases from J; junction bases left unmatched: 2. CDR3 length equals 15 residues. Germline V lookup: CDR1 SGHDN, CDR2 FVKESK. As DNA, the CDR3 is TGTGCCAGCAGCCAAGAAGGGGGCTACTACAATGAGCAGTTCTTC. As protein: CASSQEGGYYNEQFF.

There are a few counts of this clone. This chain links TRBV6-6 with TRBJ1-2; no firm D call. The V end lost 8 bases, the J end lost 4 bases, and 14 bases lay between the germline ends. Germline CDR1 is MNHNY and CDR2 is SVGAGI (reference sequence). The CDR3 covers 13 residues. CDR3 DNA: TGTGCCAGCCTGGGGAGAGCAGTCTATGGCTACACCTTC. It translates to CASLGRAVYGYTF.

This clone has just one count. The rearrangement links TRBV3-1 (or the pseudogene TRBV3-2) to TRBJ1-1; TRBD1 matches 9 bases. V lost 6 bases to trimming and J lost 5 bases; unmatched junction nucleotides: 4. CDR3 size: 13 residues. The V gene's germline CDR1 is LGHDT and CDR2 YNNKEL (reference sequence). The CDR3 protein is CASSTTGGTEAFF. CDR3 nucleotides: TGTGCCAGCAGTACGACAGGGGGGACTGAAGCTTTCTTT.

The chain combines TRBV19 with TRBJ1-1, with D perhaps TRBD1 (6 bases). The V end was cut by 5 bases, the J end by 5 bases, with 15 bases between. The CDR3 totals 14 residues. Looked up from germline, CDR1 is LNHDA and CDR2 is SQIVND (reference sequence). DNA for the CDR3: TGTGCCAGTAGTCTCACTTGGGACATGACTGAAGCTTTCTTT. Its translation is CASSLTWDMTEAFF. The entire variable domain, with the rest obtained from reference TRBV19 and TRBJ1-1, is as follows: DGGITQSPKYLFRKEGQNVTLSCEQNLNHDAMYWYRQDPGQGLRLIYYSQIVNDFQKGDIAEGYSVSREKKESFPLTVTSAQKNPTAFYLCASSLTWDMTEAFFGQGTRLTVV.

V usage is TRBV7-2 and J usage is TRBJ1-2; D remains unclear. This CDR3 comprises 18 residues. From germline, CDR1 is SGHTA and CDR2 FQGNSA. Trimming stripped 6 bases from V and 3 bases from J, with 26 bases between. The CDR3 nucleotides read TGTGCCAGCAGTCAAGCAGCGCTTCGGGGTCCGGGCGACTATGGCTACACCTTC. Its protein product is CASSQAALRGPGDYGYTF. Looking up the rest from reference TRBV7-2 and TRBJ1-2 gives the full variable domain: GAGVSQSPSNKVTEKGKDVELRCDPISGHTALYWYRQSLGQGLEFLIYFQGNSAPDKSGLPSDRFSAERTGGSVSTLTIQRTQQEDSAVYLCASSQAALRGPGDYGYTFGSGTRLTVV.

This clone was detected once. The chain has TRBV30 and TRBJ2-5; D is unresolved. The germline V and J ends were trimmed by 0 bases and 3 bases, with 8 bases remaining between them. Germline V CDR1 and CDR2: GTSNPN, SVGIG (reference sequence). There are 13 residues in the CDR3. CDR3 region: CAWSVQVEETQYF. The CDR3 DNA follows: TGTGCCTGGAGTGTCCAGGTGGAAGAGACCCAGTACTTC.

The rearrangement joins TRBV7-2 to TRBJ1-3, with unresolved D. Germline assignment: CDR1 SGHTA and CDR2 FQGNSA. Trimming shortened V by 5 bases and J by 2 bases, and 10 bases separated the two germline ends. The CDR3 is 14 amino acids. The CDR3 region has the DNA TGTGCCAGCAGCCGCCAATCAGCTGGAAACACCATATATTTT. Translated: CASSRQSAGNTIYF. Supplemented by reference TRBV7-2 and TRBJ1-3, the full variable domain reads GAGVSQSPSNKVTEKGKDVELRCDPISGHTALYWYRQSLGQGLEFLIYFQGNSAPDKSGLPSDRFSAERTGGSVSTLTIQRTQQEDSAVYLCASSRQSAGNTIYFGEGSWLTVV.

This chain uses TRBV28 with TRBJ1-6, with 8 nucleotides matching TRBD1. Germline CDR1 is MDHEN and CDR2 is SYDVKM. V shed 4 bases, J shed 10 bases, and the junction held 9 bases outside the gene matches. This CDR3 is built from 15 residues. CDR3 amino acids: CASSYLTGDESPLHF. The DNA of the CDR3 is TGTGCCAGCAGTTACTTGACAGGGGATGAGTCACCCCTCCACTTT.

The chain is built from TRBV25-1 and TRBJ1-2; D unclear. Trimming took 1 base from V and 4 from J, leaving 10 bases between them. Germline V lookup: CDR1 MGHDK, CDR2 SYGVNS. There are 14 residues in the CDR3. The CDR3 DNA follows: TGTGCCAGCAGTGAATTTGGCCAGATCTATGGCTACACCTTC. Translating gives CASSEFGQIYGYTF.

The chain links TRBV29-1 to TRBJ1-1, with 9 bases aligning to TRBD1. The CDR3 runs to 14 residues. Germline V lookup: CDR1 SQVTM, CDR2 ANQGSEA. V lost 6 bases and J lost 1; bases outside the gene matches: 6. Here the CDR3 DNA reads TGCAGCGTACGGGACAGGGACAGGAACACTGAAGCTTTCTTT. Amino acids: CSVRDRDRNTEAFF.

The chain carries TRBV3-1 (or the pseudogene TRBV3-2) and TRBJ1-5; no definite D call. This CDR3 spans 15 amino acids. Trimming removed 3 bases at V and 2 bases at J, with 11 bases between. Germline CDR1 is LGHDT and CDR2 is YNNKEL (reference sequence). In DNA, the CDR3 is TGTGCCAGCAGCCATTCCAGACTGGGCAATCAGCCCCAGCATTTT. Its translation: CASSHSRLGNQPQHF.

The chain is built from TRBV19 and TRBJ2-4; 10 bases fit TRBD2. Germline lookup yields CDR1 LNHDA and CDR2 SQIVND (reference sequence). The CDR3 length is 14 residues. V lost 11 bases and J lost 7; bases outside the gene matches: 11. Here the CDR3 reads CARPDKREGNIQYF. DNA for the CDR3: TGTGCCCGCCCGGATAAGCGGGAGGGTAACATTCAGTACTTC. Looking up the rest from reference TRBV19 and TRBJ2-4 gives the full variable domain: DGGITQSPKYLFRKEGQNVTLSCEQNLNHDAMYWYRQDPGQGLRLIYYSQIVNDFQKGDIAEGYSVSREKKESFPLTVTSAQKNPTAFYLCARPDKREGNIQYFGAGTRLSVL.

The chain recombines TRBV7-2 with TRBJ1-5, with a weak D call TRBD1 (6 bases). Germline CDR1 and CDR2: SGHTA and FQGNSA. The V and J ends lost 1 base and 7 bases respectively, with 11 bases between them. This CDR3 has 14 residues. CDR3 loop: CASSLVKGEQPQHF. The CDR3, as DNA: TGTGCCAGCAGCTTAGTAAAGGGGGAACAGCCCCAGCATTTT.

The rearrangement uses TRBV7-9 and TRBJ1-2; a weak D match, TRBD1 (6 bases). CDR1 SEHNR and CDR2 FQNEAQ come from the germline V gene (reference sequence). This CDR3 is built from 14 residues. The germline V and J ends were trimmed by 7 bases and 4 bases, with 16 bases remaining between them. The CDR3 DNA reads as TGTGCCAGCACCCAACGGACAGAGACCTATGGCTACACCTTC. This gives the protein CASTQRTETYGYTF.

The V call is TRBV18, the J call TRBJ2-1, with D perhaps matching TRBD1 (5 bases). Germline assignment: CDR1 KGHSH and CDR2 LQKENI. CDR3 size: 14 residues. Trimming took 3 bases from V and 6 from J, leaving 12 bases between them. The CDR3 loop reads CASSPGLLFNEQFF. The DNA for the CDR3 is TGTGCCAGCTCACCGGGGCTTCTTTTCAATGAGCAGTTCTTC.

The chain joins TRBV19 to TRBJ1-2; TRBD1 matches at 9 bases. J gave up 5 bases and V 1 base, and 8 bases lay outside the gene matches. CDR1 is LNHDA, CDR2 SQIVND, per germline (reference sequence). This CDR3 is 16 amino acids long. The CDR3 bases are TGTGCCAGTAGTATAGCACAGGGGGCTGCCATTTATGGCTACACCTTC. Its translation is CASSIAQGAAIYGYTF.

The chain links TRBV7-9 to TRBJ1-1; 11 bases are a match to TRBD1. Looked up from germline, CDR1 is SEHNR and CDR2 is FQNEAQ (reference sequence). Germline trimming cut 1 base from V and 5 bases from J; bases unmatched to any gene: 3. The CDR3 length is 15 residues. The CDR3 is CASSLGDRGDTEAFF. The CDR3 region has the DNA TGTGCCAGCAGCTTAGGGGACAGGGGGGATACTGAAGCTTTCTTT.

This clone was detected only once. The rearrangement links TRBV19 to TRBJ2-2; D is unresolved. V was cut by 10 bases and J by 3 bases, with 12 bases left in between. The CDR3 extends over 13 amino acids. Germline V CDR1 and CDR2: LNHDA, SQIVND (reference sequence). The CDR3 protein is CATPPRDTGELFF. The CDR3 DNA follows: TGTGCCACCCCTCCCCGAGACACCGGGGAGCTGTTTTTT.

The chain recombines TRBV5-1 with TRBJ1-1, with no clear D. The CDR3 consists of 16 residues. Germline V CDR1 and CDR2: SGHRS, YFSETQ. V was cut by 0 bases and J by 4 bases, with 16 bases left in between. The CDR3 loop is CASSLEPSTDGTEAFF. Written as DNA, the CDR3 is TGCGCCAGCAGCTTGGAGCCCTCTACAGATGGCACTGAAGCTTTCTTT.

The rearrangement uses TRBV9 and TRBJ2-7; 8 bases line up with TRBD1. CDR3 length equals 14 residues. With 2 bases clipped from V and 4 bases from J, the junction kept 5 bases outside the gene matches. Germline V CDR1 and CDR2: SGDLS, YYNGEE. CDR3 region: CASSVSQGAYEQYF. The CDR3 bases are TGTGCCAGCAGCGTTAGCCAGGGGGCGTACGAGCAGTACTTC.

This chain connects TRBV19 to TRBJ2-1; TRBD2 agrees at 9 bases. Germline CDR1 and CDR2: LNHDA and SQIVND (reference sequence). V lost 6 bases to trimming and J lost 3 bases; unmatched junction nucleotides: 6. The CDR3 runs to 15 residues. The CDR3 is CASRLAGEIYNEQFF. The DNA for the CDR3 is TGTGCCAGTAGGTTAGCGGGAGAGATCTACAATGAGCAGTTCTTC.

The chain combines TRBV10-2 with TRBJ2-2; 12 bases are shared with TRBD1. Germline V gene sequence: CDR1 WSHSY, CDR2 SAAADI. CDR3 size: 15 residues. After removal of 9 bases from V and 5 bases from J, the junction contained 7 bases not matched to a gene. CDR3 residues: CASTPGQGATGELFF. In DNA form, the CDR3 reads TGCGCCAGTACGCCGGGACAGGGGGCGACCGGGGAGCTGTTTTTT.

This rearrangement joins TRBV9 to TRBJ1-4; D possibly corresponds to TRBD1 (6 bases). The V end lost 5 bases, the J end lost 6 bases, and 8 bases lay between the germline ends. Germline V gives CDR1 SGDLS, CDR2 YYNGEE. There are 12 residues in the CDR3. The DNA of the CDR3 is TGTGCCAGCAGTAGGACAGATGAAAAACTGTTTTTT. This sequence encodes CASSRTDEKLFF.

This chain joins TRBV5-5 and TRBJ2-1; 14 nucleotides align to TRBD2. The V segment lost 4 bases and the J segment 9 bases; nucleotides outside the gene matches: 12. The germline V gene has CDR1 SGHKS and CDR2 YYEKEE (reference sequence). This CDR3 comprises 17 residues. This CDR3 is CASSRGTSGSPRIEQFF. CDR3 DNA: TGTGCCAGCAGCCGCGGGACTAGCGGGAGCCCGAGGATTGAGCAGTTCTTC. The full variable domain, in which reference TRBV5-5 and TRBJ2-1 provide the parts outside the CDR3, is DAGVTQSPTHLIKTRGQQVTLRCSPISGHKSVSWYQQVLGQGPQFIFQYYEKEERGRGNFPDRFSARQFPNYSSELNVNALLLGDSALYLCASSRGTSGSPRIEQFFGPGTRLTVL.